This T cell receptor beta chain was sequenced in a study of T cells in Graves' hyperthyroidism and ophthalmopathy. Study information: Peripheral blood sampling occurred at initial diagnosis, before any treatment.

The investigators amplified TCR beta CDR3 regions from RNA transcripts. Carried out on the TCR CDR3, a first-round RT-PCR used the HTBI primer set. TCRdb called the multiplex PCR reads again in MiXCR, with one record for every CDR3 protein. The sample carries hundreds of thousands of distinct CDR3 sequences, around 15% recorded once. The V end was cut by 5 bases, the J end by 8 bases, with 22 bases between. CDR1 LNHNV and CDR2 YYDKDF come from the germline V gene (reference sequence). The CDR3 is 16 amino acids. Individuals with ophthalmopathy presented a Clinical Activity Score of at least 3, a NOSPECS grade of at least 4 and a duration under 3 months. This clonotype has at least ten counts.

Sample: blood. The V gene is TRBV15, the J gene TRBJ2-1, with D possibly being TRBD2 (6 bases). The receptor comes from a woman aged 45-65 years with Graves' ophthalmopathy. CDR3 nucleotide sequence: TGTGCCACCAGCGTAAGGCCGGGACTCCTGGGGGATGAGCAGTTCTTC. Translation: CATSVRPGLLGDEQFF.